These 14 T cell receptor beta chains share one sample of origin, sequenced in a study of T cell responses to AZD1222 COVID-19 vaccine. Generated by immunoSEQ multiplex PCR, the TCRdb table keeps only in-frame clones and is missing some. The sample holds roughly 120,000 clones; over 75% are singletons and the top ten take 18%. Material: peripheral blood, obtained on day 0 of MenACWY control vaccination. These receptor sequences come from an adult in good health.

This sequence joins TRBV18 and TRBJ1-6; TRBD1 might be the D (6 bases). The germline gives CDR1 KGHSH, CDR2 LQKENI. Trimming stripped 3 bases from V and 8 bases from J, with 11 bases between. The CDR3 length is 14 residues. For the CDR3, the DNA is TGTGCCAGCTCACCGGTCAGGGGAGATTCACCCCTCCACTTT. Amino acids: CASSPVRGDSPLHF.

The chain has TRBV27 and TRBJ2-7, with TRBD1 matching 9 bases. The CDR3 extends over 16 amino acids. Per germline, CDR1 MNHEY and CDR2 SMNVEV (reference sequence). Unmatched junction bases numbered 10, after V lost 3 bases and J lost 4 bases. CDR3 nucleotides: TGTGCCAGCAGTTTCCCGACGGGACAGGGTGGGTACGAGCAGTACTTC. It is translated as CASSFPTGQGGYEQYF.

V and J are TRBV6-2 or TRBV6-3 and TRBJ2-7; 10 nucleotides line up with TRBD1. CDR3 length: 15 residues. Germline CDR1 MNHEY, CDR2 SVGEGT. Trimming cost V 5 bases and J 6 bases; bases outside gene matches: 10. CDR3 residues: CASSTPGQGNFEQYF. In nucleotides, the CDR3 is TGTGCCAGCAGTACTCCGGGACAGGGGAATTTCGAGCAGTACTTC.

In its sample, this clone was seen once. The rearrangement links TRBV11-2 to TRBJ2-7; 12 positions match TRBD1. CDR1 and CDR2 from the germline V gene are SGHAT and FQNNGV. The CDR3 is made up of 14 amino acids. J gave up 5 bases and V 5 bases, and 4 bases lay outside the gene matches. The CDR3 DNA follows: TGTGCCAGCAGCCCGGGACAGGGGGCGAACGAGCAGTACTTC. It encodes CASSPGQGANEQYF.

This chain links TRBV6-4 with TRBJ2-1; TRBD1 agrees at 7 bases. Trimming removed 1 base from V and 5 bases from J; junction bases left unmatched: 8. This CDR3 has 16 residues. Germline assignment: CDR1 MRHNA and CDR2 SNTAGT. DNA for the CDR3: TGTGCCAGCAGTGACTGGAGAACAGGGGACCACAATGAGCAGTTCTTC. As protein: CASSDWRTGDHNEQFF.

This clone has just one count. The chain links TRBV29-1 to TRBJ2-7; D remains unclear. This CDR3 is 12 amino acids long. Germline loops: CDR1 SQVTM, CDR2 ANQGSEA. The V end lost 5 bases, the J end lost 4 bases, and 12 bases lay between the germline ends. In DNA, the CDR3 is TGCAGCGTTACGATGGACCATTACGAGCAGTACTTC. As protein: CSVTMDHYEQYF.

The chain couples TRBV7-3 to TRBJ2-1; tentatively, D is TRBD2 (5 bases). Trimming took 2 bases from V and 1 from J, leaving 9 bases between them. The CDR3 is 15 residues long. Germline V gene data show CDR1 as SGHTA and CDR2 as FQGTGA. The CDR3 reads CASSLYGDSYNEQFF. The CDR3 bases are TGTGCCAGCAGCTTATACGGGGATTCCTACAATGAGCAGTTCTTC.

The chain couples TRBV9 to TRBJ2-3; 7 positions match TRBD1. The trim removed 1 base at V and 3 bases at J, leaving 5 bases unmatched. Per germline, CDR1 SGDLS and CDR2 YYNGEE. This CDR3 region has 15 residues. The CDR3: CASSVKGAGTDTQYF. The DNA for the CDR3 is TGTGCCAGCAGCGTAAAGGGGGCAGGTACAGATACGCAGTATTTT.

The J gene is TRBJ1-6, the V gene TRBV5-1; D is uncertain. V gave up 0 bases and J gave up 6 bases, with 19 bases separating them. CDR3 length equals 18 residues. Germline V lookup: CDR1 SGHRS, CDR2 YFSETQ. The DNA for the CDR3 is TGCGCCAGCAGCTTGGGTTCCTCTTCCACGGGTCGTAATTCACCCCTCCACTTT. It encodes CASSLGSSSTGRNSPLHF.

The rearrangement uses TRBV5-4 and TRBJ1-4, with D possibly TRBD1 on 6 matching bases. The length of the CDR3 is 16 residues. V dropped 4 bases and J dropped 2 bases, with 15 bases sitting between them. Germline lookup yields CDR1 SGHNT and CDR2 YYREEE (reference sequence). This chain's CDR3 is CASSITGTGTNEKLFF. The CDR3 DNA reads TGTGCCAGCAGCATAACAGGGACCGGGACTAATGAAAAACTGTTTTTT.

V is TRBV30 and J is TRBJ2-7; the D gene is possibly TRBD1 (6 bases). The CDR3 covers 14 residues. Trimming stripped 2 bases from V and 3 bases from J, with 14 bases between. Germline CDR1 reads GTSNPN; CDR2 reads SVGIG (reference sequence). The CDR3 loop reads CAWSRGLGGYEQYF. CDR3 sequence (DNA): TGTGCCTGGAGTAGGGGCCTAGGGGGCTACGAGCAGTACTTC. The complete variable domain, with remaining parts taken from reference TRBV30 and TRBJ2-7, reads SQTIHQWPATLVQPVGSPLSLECTVEGTSNPNLYWYRQAAGRGLQLLFYSVGIGQISSEVPQNLSASRPQDRQFILSSKKLLLSDSGFYLCAWSRGLGGYEQYFGPGTRLTVT.

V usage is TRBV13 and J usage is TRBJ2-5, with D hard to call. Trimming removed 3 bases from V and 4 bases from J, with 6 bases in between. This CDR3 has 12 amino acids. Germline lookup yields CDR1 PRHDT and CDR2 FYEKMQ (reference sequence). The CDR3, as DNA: TGTGCCAGCAGCTTTCTTCGAGAGACCCAGTACTTC. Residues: CASSFLRETQYF.

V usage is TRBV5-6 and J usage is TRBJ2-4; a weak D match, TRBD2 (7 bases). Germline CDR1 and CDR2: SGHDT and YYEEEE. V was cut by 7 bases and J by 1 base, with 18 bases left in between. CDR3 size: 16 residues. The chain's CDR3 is CASRGGGVSAKNIQYF. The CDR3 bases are TGTGCCAGCCGGGGAGGGGGGGTCTCGGCCAAAAACATTCAGTACTTC.

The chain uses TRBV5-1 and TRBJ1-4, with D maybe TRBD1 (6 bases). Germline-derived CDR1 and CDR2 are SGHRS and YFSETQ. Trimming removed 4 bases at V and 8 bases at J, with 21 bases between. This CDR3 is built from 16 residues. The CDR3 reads CASSLHSDSSGEKLFF. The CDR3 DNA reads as TGCGCCAGCAGCCTGCACTCGGACAGTAGTGGAGAAAAACTGTTTTTT.